Sequencing of this T cell receptor (beta chain) was carried out in a study of PD-1 blockade in mismatch repair-deficient tumors. The overall study: Patients had some twelve mismatch repair-deficient cancer types, all previously treated and progressing. Findings of the study overall: Rapid post-treatment expansion, then contraction, generally preceding radiologic response, marked tumor-resident clones.

TCRdb keeps only in-frame clones here, not all; method: immunoSEQ multiplex PCR. The sample yields tens of thousands of clones, 65% to 85% seen once. Points on this clone: Its antigen is unknown.

Germline V gene data show CDR1 as SEHNR and CDR2 as FQNEAQ (reference sequence). There are 17 residues in the CDR3. Unmatched junction bases numbered 7, after V lost 0 bases and J lost 1 base. All patients were mismatch repair deficient, assessed by either PCR or immunohistochemistry. This clonotype was obtained from an adult with mismatch repair-deficient cancer. This specimen consisted of PBMCs, obtained before pembrolizumab treatment. The chain joins TRBV7-9 to TRBJ2-5; the match to TRBD1 covers 8 bases. CDR3 in amino acids: CASSLAKTGELQETQYF. CDR3 DNA: TGTGCCAGCAGCTTAGCGAAGACAGGGGAGCTCCAAGAGACCCAGTACTTC.